The clone carrying this T cell receptor beta chain was observed at least ten times. The CDR3 is made up of 13 amino acids. Trimming stripped 2 bases from V and 11 bases from J, with 10 bases between. Germline CDR1 reads LGHDT; CDR2 reads YNNKEL (reference sequence). This entry is derived from a study of CDR3 diversity in severe acne. In TCRdb, the PCR reads were re-called with MiXCR into one record per CDR3 protein. The sample lists about 85,000 distinct CDR3 sequences, 45% to 55% seen once, with 9.5% to 13% in the top ten. The specimen sequenced was blood. V usage is TRBV3-1 and J usage is TRBJ1-6, with D possibly matching TRBD1 (5 bases). The TCR was taken from a male donor in good health, serving as a control. Here the CDR3 reads CASSQLGPPPLHF. In DNA form, the CDR3 reads TGTGCCAGCAGCCAATTGGGGCCCCCACCCCTCCACTTT.